This T cell receptor beta chain emerged from a study of T-cell reconstitution after alpha-beta-depleted transplantation in children. General study results and limits: Surviving recipient T cells and thymic progenitors accounted for the high day-60 TCRbeta diversity observed in some patients. Counts and diversity of T cells one year after transplant came mostly from newly produced T cells. Reportedly, alpha-beta T cells present about two months post-transplant originated from several hundred expanded clones of graft origin.

TCRbeta library construction was performed incorporating unique molecular identifiers. Each CDR3 protein is one row after TCRdb ran MiXCR on the PCR reads. The sample holds fewer than 250,000 distinct CDR3 sequences, approximately 17% seen once. This clonotype was counted at least ten times. The antigen is unknown. The ends lost 5 bases at V and 2 bases at J; junction bases unmatched: 2. The length of the CDR3 is 13 residues. Specimen: PBMCs, mostly from graft donor cells, collected 360 days after TCRalphabeta/CD19-depleted stem cell transplant. V gene TRBV12-3 or TRBV12-4 combines with J gene TRBJ2-5, with TRBD2 identical over 7 bases. This receptor was obtained from a male patient aged 2-15 years who had a stem cell transplant for acute lymphoblastic leukemia, so the T cells may come from the graft donor. CDR3 sequence (DNA): TGTGCCAGCAGTGACGGGGGGCAAGAGACCCAGTACTTC. Protein product: CASSDGGQETQYF.